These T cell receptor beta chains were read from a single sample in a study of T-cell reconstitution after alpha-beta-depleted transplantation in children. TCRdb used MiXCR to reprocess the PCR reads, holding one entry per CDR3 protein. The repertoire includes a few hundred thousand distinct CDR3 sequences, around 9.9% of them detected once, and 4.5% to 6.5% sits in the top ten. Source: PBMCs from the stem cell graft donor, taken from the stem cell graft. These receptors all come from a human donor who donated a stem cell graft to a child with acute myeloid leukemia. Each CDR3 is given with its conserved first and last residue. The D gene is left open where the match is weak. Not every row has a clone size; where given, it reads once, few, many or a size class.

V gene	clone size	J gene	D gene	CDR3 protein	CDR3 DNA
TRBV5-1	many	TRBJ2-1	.	CASSPGGYDNEQFF	TGCGCCAGCAGCCCCGGGGGTTACGACAATGAGCAGTTCTTC
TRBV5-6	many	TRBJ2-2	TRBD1	CASTQGANTGELFF	TGTGCCAGCACCCAGGGGGCAAACACCGGGGAGCTGTTTTTT
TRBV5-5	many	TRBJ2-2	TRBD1	CASSYFTGGGGELFF	TGTGCCAGCAGCTATTTCACAGGGGGCGGCGGGGAGCTGTTTTTT
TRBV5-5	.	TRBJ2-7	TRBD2	CASSPRLAGNLYEQYF	TGTGCCAGCAGCCCCAGACTAGCGGGAAACCTCTACGAGCAGTACTTC
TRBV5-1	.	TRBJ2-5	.	CASSPPSGYQETQYF	TGCGCCAGCAGCCCCCCCTCGGGGTACCAAGAGACCCAGTACTTC
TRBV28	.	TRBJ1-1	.	CASSAAVGENTEAFF	TGTGCCAGCAGCGCCGCTGTGGGGGAGAACACTGAAGCTTTCTTT
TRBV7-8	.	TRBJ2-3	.	CASSLDSSTSTDTQYF	TGTGCCAGCAGCTTAGATAGCAGTACTAGCACAGATACGCAGTATTTT
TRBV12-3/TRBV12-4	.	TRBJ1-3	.	CASNLKGNGNTIYF	TGTGCCAGCAATTTAAAGGGAAACGGAAACACCATATATTTT
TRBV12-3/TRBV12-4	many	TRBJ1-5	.	CASSREGSLAQPQHF	TGTGCCAGCAGCCGTGAGGGCAGCTTGGCTCAGCCCCAGCATTTT
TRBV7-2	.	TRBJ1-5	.	CASSLRMGAAQPQHF	TGTGCCAGCAGCTTAAGGATGGGGGCGGCCCAGCCCCAGCATTTT
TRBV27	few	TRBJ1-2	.	CASSPSGAVSYGYTF	TGTGCCAGCAGCCCATCGGGGGCGGTAAGCTATGGCTACACCTTC
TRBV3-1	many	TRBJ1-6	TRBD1	CASKLQGANSPLHF	TGTGCCAGCAAGTTACAGGGGGCTAATTCACCCCTCCACTTT
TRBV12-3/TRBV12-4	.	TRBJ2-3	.	CASDYIGADTQYF	TGTGCCAGCGACTATATAGGGGCAGATACGCAGTATTTT
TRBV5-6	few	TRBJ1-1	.	CASSHLGGRRYTEAFF	TGTGCCAGCAGCCATCTGGGGGGGCGCAGGTACACTGAAGCTTTCTTT
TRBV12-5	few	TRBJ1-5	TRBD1	CASGFSGAQGADQPQHF	TGTGCTAGTGGGTTCTCGGGCGCACAGGGGGCCGATCAGCCCCAGCATTTT
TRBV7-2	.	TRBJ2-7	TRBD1	CASSSTLGQVEQYF	TGTGCCAGCAGCTCGACACTGGGACAGGTCGAGCAGTACTTC
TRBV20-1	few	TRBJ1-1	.	CSASMLRDTEAFF	TGCAGTGCTAGCATGCTCCGCGACACTGAAGCTTTCTTT
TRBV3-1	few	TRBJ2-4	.	CASSQQIGGVAKNIQYF	TGTGCCAGCAGCCAACAGATAGGGGGGGTTGCCAAAAACATTCAGTACTTC
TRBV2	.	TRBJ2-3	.	CASSVGSADTQYF	TGTGCCAGCAGTGTGGGGAGCGCAGATACGCAGTATTTT
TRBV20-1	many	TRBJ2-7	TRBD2	CSASSSGTYEQYF	TGCAGTGCTAGTTCTAGCGGGACCTACGAGCAGTACTTC
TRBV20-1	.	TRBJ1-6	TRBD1	CSAGWTGESPLHF	TGCAGTGCTGGGTGGACAGGGGAATCACCCCTCCACTTT
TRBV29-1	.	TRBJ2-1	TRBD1	CSAPTGGSYNEQFF	TGCAGCGCCCCGACAGGGGGGTCCTACAATGAGCAGTTCTTC
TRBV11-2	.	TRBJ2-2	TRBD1	CASSWTGYQELFF	TGTGCCAGCAGCTGGACAGGGTACCAGGAGCTGTTTTTT
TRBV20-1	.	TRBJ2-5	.	CSARLRSGRSRETQYF	TGCAGTGCTAGATTACGGTCAGGGCGATCGAGAGAGACCCAGTACTTC
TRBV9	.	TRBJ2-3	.	CASSVARAGTDTQYF	TGTGCCAGCAGCGTAGCCAGGGCCGGCACAGATACGCAGTATTTT
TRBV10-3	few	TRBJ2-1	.	CAISDMREQFF	TGTGCCATCAGTGATATGCGAGAGCAGTTCTTC
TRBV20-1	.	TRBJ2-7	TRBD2	CSASGLAYEQYF	TGCAGTGCTTCGGGACTAGCCTACGAGCAGTACTTC
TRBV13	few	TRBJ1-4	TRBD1	CASSSRGADRGPEKLFF	TGTGCCAGCAGCTCCCGCGGAGCGGACAGGGGGCCTGAAAAACTGTTTTTT
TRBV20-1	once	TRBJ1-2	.	CSAPGTSDYGFTF	TGCAGTGCACCGGGGACATCGGACTATGGCTTCACCTTC
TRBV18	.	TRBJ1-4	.	CASSPPNGVNEKLFF	TGTGCCAGCTCACCACCCAACGGGGTTAATGAAAAACTGTTTTTT
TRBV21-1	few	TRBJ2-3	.	CASSTRRGPGHRGTDTQYF	TGTGCCAGCAGCACCAGGCGCGGGCCTGGGCATAGGGGCACAGATACGCAGTATTTT
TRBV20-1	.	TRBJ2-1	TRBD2	CSAREGLAERSSYNEQFF	TGCAGTGCTAGAGAGGGACTAGCGGAAAGGAGCTCCTACAATGAGCAGTTCTTC
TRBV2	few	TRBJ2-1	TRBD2	CASKGTSGSNEQFF	TGTGCCAGCAAGGGGACTAGCGGCAGCAATGAGCAGTTCTTC
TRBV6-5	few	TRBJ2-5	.	CASSYSMPGASQETQYF	TGTGCCAGCAGTTACTCGATGCCAGGGGCGTCCCAAGAGACCCAGTACTTC
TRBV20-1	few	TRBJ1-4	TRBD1	CSATTGANEKLFF	TGCAGTGCTACTACAGGGGCTAATGAAAAACTGTTTTTT
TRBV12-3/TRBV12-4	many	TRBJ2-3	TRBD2	CASSIGLAEGDTQYF	TGTGCCAGCAGTATTGGACTAGCAGAAGGGGATACGCAGTATTTT
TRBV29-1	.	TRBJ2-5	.	CSVEVGMGETQYF	TGCAGCGTTGAGGTCGGAATGGGGGAGACCCAGTACTTC
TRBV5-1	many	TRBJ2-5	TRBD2	CASSTGLAGAGETQYF	TGCGCCAGCAGCACGGGACTAGCGGGAGCCGGGGAGACCCAGTACTTC